These 14 T cell receptor beta chains were sequenced from one sample in a study of blood T cell repertoires in COVID-19. Sequencing used immunoSEQ multiplex PCR; TCRdb keeps in-frame clones, though not all of them. This table holds 150,000 to 180,000 clones, roughly 80% found once. Sequenced input: PBMCs or T cells enriched from blood (not recorded which). The receptors here all came from a man between 45 and 60 years old who had recovered from COVID-19.

The table lists this clone with a count of one. The genes are TRBV5-1 and TRBJ2-1, with 8 bases that match TRBD1. Germline CDR1 and CDR2: SGHRS and YFSETQ. The CDR3 is 15 residues long. Losses at the gene ends were 4 bases for V and 3 bases for J; bases not matched to a gene: 6. Written as DNA, the CDR3 is TGCGCCAGCAGCGACCGACAGGGGAACTACAATGAGCAGTTCTTC. It codes for CASSDRQGNYNEQFF.

The chain recombines TRBV6-5 with TRBJ2-7; TRBD1 might be the D (5 bases). In germline, CDR1 is MNHEY, CDR2 SVGAGI. The CDR3 totals 14 residues. V was clipped by 4 bases and J by 0 bases, with 10 bases between them. CDR3 region: CASSLQVSSYEQYF. The CDR3 region has the DNA TGTGCCAGCAGTTTACAGGTCAGCTCCTACGAGCAGTACTTC.

The chain couples TRBV6-5 to TRBJ2-2, with 7 positions matching TRBD1. Germline V lookup: CDR1 MNHEY, CDR2 SVGAGI. The CDR3 is 14 residues long. V was clipped by 1 base and J by 7 bases; unmatched bases: 3. In DNA form, the CDR3 reads TGTGCCAGCAGTTACTTAACAGGGGTCGGGGAGCTGTTTTTT. Its translation is CASSYLTGVGELFF.

J is TRBJ1-1 and V is TRBV19; D gene uncertain. The CDR3 is 14 amino acids. Germline CDR1 and CDR2: LNHDA and SQIVND (reference sequence). V gave up 5 bases and J gave up 0 bases, with 10 bases separating them. In DNA form, the CDR3 reads TGTGCCAGTAGTTCTCTCTTCCTGAACACTGAAGCTTTCTTT. Translated, it gives CASSSLFLNTEAFF.

This chain links TRBV6-5 with TRBJ1-6, with D perhaps matching TRBD1 (5 bases). CDR3 length: 13 amino acids. CDR1 is MNHEY, CDR2 SVGAGI, per germline. V gave up 6 bases and J gave up 4 bases, with 7 bases separating them. This chain's CDR3 is CASRTGYNSPLHF. CDR3 coding DNA: TGTGCCAGCAGAACAGGTTATAATTCACCCCTCCACTTT.

The chain carries TRBV25-1 and TRBJ1-6; D is unclear. V dropped 10 bases and J dropped 13 bases, with 14 bases sitting between them. CDR1 MGHDK and CDR2 SYGVNS come from the germline V gene. The CDR3 length is 11 residues. The CDR3 loop is CATGEGGPLHF. In nucleotides, the CDR3 is TGTGCCACGGGCGAGGGTGGTCCCCTCCACTTT.

V gene TRBV7-2 combines with J gene TRBJ2-1; 9 positions agree with TRBD2. With V trimmed by 4 bases and J by 7 bases, 20 bases remained unmatched. The CDR3 runs 19 residues. From germline, CDR1 is SGHTA and CDR2 FQGNSA. The CDR3 region is CASSSRPSGGTGMVNEQFF. DNA of the CDR3: TGTGCCAGCAGCTCCCGTCCGAGCGGGGGGACGGGGATGGTTAATGAGCAGTTCTTC.

The chain recombines TRBV6-1 with TRBJ2-5, with unresolved D. The V gene lost 1 base and the J gene lost 5 bases, with 8 bases spanning the gap. CDR3 length equals 13 residues. Per germline, CDR1 MNHNS and CDR2 SASEGT. In nucleotides, the CDR3 is TGTGCCAGCAGTGAAGTCGAGTTGGAGACCCAGTACTTC. Translated, it gives CASSEVELETQYF.

The rearrangement uses TRBV7-8 and TRBJ2-1, with TRBD2 matching over 7 bases. Looked up from germline, CDR1 is SGHVS and CDR2 is FQNEAQ. V lost 3 bases and J lost 14; bases outside the gene matches: 7. There are 12 residues in the CDR3. As DNA, the CDR3 is TGTGCCAGCAGCTTTGGTGGCGGGGGTAAGTTCTTC. It yields the protein CASSFGGGGKFF.

The V gene is TRBV3-1 (or the pseudogene TRBV3-2), the J gene TRBJ2-7; 7 bases fit TRBD1. In germline, CDR1 is LGHDT, CDR2 YNNKEL (reference sequence). The CDR3 spans 14 residues. After removal of 3 bases from V and 2 bases from J, the junction contained 4 bases not matched to a gene. The CDR3 DNA reads TGTGCCAGCAGCCATGGGACAGCTACCTACGAGCAGTACTTC. This gives the protein CASSHGTATYEQYF.

This clone was found many times. The chain carries TRBV30 and TRBJ2-7, with 8 bases fitting TRBD1. Trimming took 5 bases from V and 6 from J; bases not matched to a gene: 12. Germline V lookup: CDR1 GTSNPN, CDR2 SVGIG (reference sequence). The CDR3 is 14 amino acids. The CDR3 bases are TGTGCCTGGGGGCCGAGGACAGGGTGGGTCGAGCAGTACTTC. The encoded protein is CAWGPRTGWVEQYF.

This clone was counted a few times. The gene calls are TRBV6-2 or TRBV6-3 and TRBJ1-6, with no clear D. Germline V gives CDR1 MNHEY, CDR2 SVGEGT. The CDR3 has 13 residues. Between the trimmed V and J ends, which lost 6 bases and 7 bases, there was a span of 10 bases. The CDR3 bases are TGTGCCAGCAGCTTATCCCTAAATTCACCCCTCCACTTT. The encoded protein is CASSLSLNSPLHF.

The V call is TRBV7-9, the J call TRBJ1-2, with TRBD1 matching 10 bases. The J segment lost 4 bases and the V segment lost 5 bases, leaving 1 base of the junction unmatched. Germline values: CDR1 SEHNR, CDR2 FQNEAQ (reference sequence). The CDR3 covers 13 residues. CDR3 in amino acids: CASSRQGAYGYTF. Written as DNA, the CDR3 is TGTGCCAGCAGCCGACAGGGGGCCTATGGCTACACCTTC.

This chain connects TRBV7-3 to TRBJ2-3; 7 positions agree with TRBD1. The CDR3 is made up of 15 amino acids. Germline assignment: CDR1 SGHTA and CDR2 FQGTGA. V lost 1 base, J lost 6 bases, and 7 bases stayed unmatched. DNA for the CDR3: TGTGCCAGCAGCTTAATGGGACAGATTCCGGATACGCAGTATTTT. Amino acid sequence: CASSLMGQIPDTQYF.